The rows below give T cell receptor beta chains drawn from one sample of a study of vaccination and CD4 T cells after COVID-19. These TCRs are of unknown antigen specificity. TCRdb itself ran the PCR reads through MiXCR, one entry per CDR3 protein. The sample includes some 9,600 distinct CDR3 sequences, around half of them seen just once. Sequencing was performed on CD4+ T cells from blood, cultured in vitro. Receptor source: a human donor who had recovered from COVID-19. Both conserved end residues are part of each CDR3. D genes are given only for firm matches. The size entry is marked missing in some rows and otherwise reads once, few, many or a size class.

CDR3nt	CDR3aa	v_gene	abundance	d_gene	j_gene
TGTGCCAGCAGTTACAGCCTAGGGGGCGGGACCGGGGAGCTGTTTTTT	CASSYSLGGGTGELFF	TRBV6-5	-	TRBD1	TRBJ2-2
TGTGCCAGCAGCCGGAGCGGGGACAAGTACGAGCAGTACTTC	CASSRSGDKYEQYF	TRBV11-3	few	-	TRBJ2-7
TGTGCCAGCAGCGAGACGGTGGGAGAAGCTTTCTTT	CASSETVGEAFF	TRBV28	-	-	TRBJ1-1
TGTGCCACCAGTGAAGGGATGGCTAACTATGGCTACACCTTC	CATSEGMANYGYTF	TRBV24-1	few	-	TRBJ1-2
TGTGCCAGCAGTTGGGACCCTTACGAGCAGTACTTC	CASSWDPYEQYF	TRBV2	few	-	TRBJ2-7
TGTGCCACCAGTGGAGTTGGGGATTCAAATACGCAGTATTTT	CATSGVGDSNTQYF	TRBV24-1	-	-	TRBJ2-3
TGTGCCAGCATCCCCCCCGGTTCTGGAACGCAGTATTTT	CASIPPGSGTQYF	TRBV12-3/TRBV12-4	large	-	TRBJ2-3
TGTGCCAGCAGCCAAGGGACAGGGGACTATGGCTACACCTTC	CASSQGTGDYGYTF	TRBV4-2	-	TRBD1	TRBJ1-2
TGTGCCAGCAGCTTTGGACAGGGGACGGGAACCTACGAGCAGTACTTC	CASSFGQGTGTYEQYF	TRBV7-9	-	TRBD1	TRBJ2-7
TGTGCCAGCAGTTTATTCCCACCAGGAGCTGGCACAGATACGCAGTATTTT	CASSLFPPGAGTDTQYF	TRBV27	-	-	TRBJ2-3
TGTGCCAGCAGTATTGAAGCGGGAGCGATGACAGATACGCAGTATTTT	CASSIEAGAMTDTQYF	TRBV6-2/TRBV6-3	once	TRBD2	TRBJ2-3
TGTGCCAGCAGCCGATCGGACCGATTGAGCTCCTATAATTCACCCCTCCACTTT	CASSRSDRLSSYNSPLHF	TRBV27	-	-	TRBJ1-6